This T cell receptor (beta chain) stems from a study of control samples from healthy donors and cancer patients. Clones were read by immunoSEQ multiplex PCR, and TCRdb kept only the in-frame ones, dropping some. The data hold 15,000 to 17,000 clones, with 85% to 90% observed a single time. Trimming stripped 5 bases from V and 1 base from J, with 12 bases between. There are 15 residues in the CDR3. Germline CDR1 and CDR2: SGHNT and YENEEA. The J gene is TRBJ2-1, the V gene TRBV11-3, with D perhaps matching TRBD1 (5 bases). This clonotype was obtained from a woman aged 70-85 years with colorectal cancer. Sequencing was done on a sample of PBMCs. CDR3 sequence: CASSQQGVSYNEQFF. In DNA form, the CDR3 reads TGTGCCAGCAGCCAGCAGGGTGTATCCTACAATGAGCAGTTCTTC.